Presented here are 20 T cell receptor beta chains from one specimen sequenced in a study of cytomegalovirus exposure and HLA in healthy donors. Primers included in the PCR were 60 Vbeta and 13 Jbeta primers. Sequencing was performed with immunoSEQ multiplex PCR; in TCRdb, only in-frame clones are kept and a portion is missing. This table has 84,000 or so clones, 65% to 85% appearing once. Sequenced material: PBMCs. The receptors here all came from a man in his thirties or forties in good health and CMV-seronegative.

The CDR3 reads CASSLGQEETQYF. CDR3 bases: TGTGCCAGCAGCTTAGGACAGGAAGAGACCCAGTACTTC. The chain recombines TRBV7-9 with TRBJ2-5; weak D call: TRBD1 (6 bases). Germline V lookup: CDR1 SEHNR, CDR2 FQNEAQ (reference sequence). V lost 1 base and J 3 bases, leaving 6 bases between the germline ends. The CDR3 covers 13 residues. The entire variable domain, with the rest obtained from reference TRBV7-9 and TRBJ2-5, is as follows: DTGVSQNPRHKITKRGQNVTFRCDPISEHNRLYWYRQTLGQGPEFLTYFQNEAQLEKSRLLSDRFSAERPKGSFSTLEIQRTEQGDSAMYLCASSLGQEETQYFGPGTRLLVL.

The V gene is TRBV7-2, the J gene TRBJ1-6; TRBD1 matches 8 bases. The CDR3 is made up of 13 amino acids. V gave up 8 bases and J gave up 10 bases; unmatched junction bases: 7. The germline V gene encodes CDR1 SGHTA and CDR2 FQGNSA. In DNA form, the CDR3 reads TGTGCCAGCGGCCGGGACAGGAACTCACCCCTCCACTTT. Protein product: CASGRDRNSPLHF.

There are a few counts of this clone. The V call is TRBV10-3, the J call TRBJ1-3; possible D gene TRBD1, 5 bases. Germline loops: CDR1 ENHRY, CDR2 SYGVKD. V was clipped by 4 bases and J by 0 bases, with 7 bases between them. The CDR3 loop spans 14 amino acids. This CDR3 is CAISGGNSGNTIYF. The CDR3 region has the DNA TGTGCCATCAGTGGGGGCAACTCTGGAAACACCATATATTTT.

This sequence joins TRBV11-3 and TRBJ1-1, with 11 nucleotides matching TRBD1. Per germline, CDR1 SGHNT and CDR2 YENEEA. This CDR3 is built from 16 residues. V shed 5 bases, J shed 3 bases, and the junction held 8 bases outside the gene matches. The CDR3: CASSPGQGDRHTEAFF. CDR3 bases: TGTGCCAGCAGCCCGGGACAGGGGGATCGTCACACTGAAGCTTTCTTT.

The chain combines TRBV27 with TRBJ2-1, with D possibly being TRBD1 (5 bases). The V gene's germline CDR1 is MNHEY and CDR2 SMNVEV (reference sequence). The CDR3 length is 17 residues. Trimming stripped 0 bases from V and 3 bases from J, with 15 bases between. The CDR3 DNA is TGTGCCAGCAGTTTATCGAAATGGGGCAAGGACTACAATGAGCAGTTCTTC. It is translated as CASSLSKWGKDYNEQFF.

This clone was seen only a few times. The chain combines TRBV6-6 with TRBJ1-1; perhaps TRBD1 as D (5 bases). Germline V CDR1 and CDR2: MNHNY, SVGAGI (reference sequence). The CDR3 has 13 residues. V lost 4 bases and J lost 3, with 9 bases in between. The CDR3 loop reads CASSSRRDTEAFF. DNA of the CDR3: TGTGCCAGCAGTTCACGCAGGGACACTGAAGCTTTCTTT.

The J gene is TRBJ2-1, the V gene TRBV7-3, with 10 bases matching TRBD2. Trimming at V came to 2 bases and at J to 9 bases, leaving 7 bases not matched to a gene. Germline CDR1 reads SGHTA; CDR2 reads FQGTGA. CDR3 length: 15 residues. The CDR3 loop reads CASSLLSGGASEQFF. CDR3 DNA sequence: TGTGCCAGCAGCTTACTAAGCGGGGGGGCAAGTGAGCAGTTCTTC.

The chain is built from TRBV12-5 and TRBJ2-3, with D perhaps TRBD2 (6 bases). The V end was cut by 0 bases, the J end by 1 base, with 14 bases between. Germline CDR1 reads LGHNT; CDR2 reads FRNRAP. The CDR3 has 17 residues. The CDR3 region has the DNA TGTGCTAGTGGTTTGGTACTGGGTGGCGGGGGCACAGATACGCAGTATTTT. It is translated as CASGLVLGGGGTDTQYF.

The chain carries TRBV4-1 and TRBJ1-5, with a possible D match to TRBD1 (6 bases). V was trimmed by 2 bases and J by 2 bases, leaving 13 bases between them. Per germline, CDR1 MGHRA and CDR2 YSYEKL. The CDR3 has 16 residues. DNA of the CDR3: TGCGCCAGCAGCCAAAAAAGGGGGTTCGGCAATCAGCCCCAGCATTTT. This codes for CASSQKRGFGNQPQHF.

The chain links TRBV11-2 to TRBJ1-4; 10 nucleotides match TRBD1. This CDR3 region has 14 residues. Germline CDR1 is SGHAT and CDR2 is FQNNGV. V lost 5 bases, J lost 8 bases, and 5 bases stayed unmatched. The CDR3 region is CASSRDRGREKLFF. The CDR3 DNA follows: TGTGCCAGCAGCCGCGACAGGGGGCGGGAAAAACTGTTTTTT. Using reference TRBV11-2 and TRBJ1-4 for the parts outside the CDR3, the full variable domain is EAGVAQSPRYKIIEKRQSVAFWCNPISGHATLYWYQQILGQGPKLLIQFQNNGVVDDSQLPKDRFSAERLKGVDSTLKIQPAKLEDSAVYLCASSRDRGREKLFFGSGTQLSVL.

This chain links TRBV12-5 with TRBJ2-1, with TRBD1 as a possible D gene (6 bases). This CDR3 has 11 residues. The V and J ends lost 4 bases and 12 bases respectively, with 10 bases between them. CDR1 is LGHNT, CDR2 FRNRAP, per germline. The CDR3 bases are TGTGCTAGTGGTTCAACAGGGTGGCAGTTCTTC. Its protein product is CASGSTGWQFF.

V and J are TRBV4-1 and TRBJ1-2, with D uncertain. This CDR3 is 15 amino acids long. V was cut by 1 base and J by 6 bases, with 15 bases left in between. The germline V gene has CDR1 MGHRA and CDR2 YSYEKL. CDR3 amino acids: CASSQGLFSVNGYTF. The DNA of the CDR3 is TGCGCCAGCAGCCAAGGACTATTTTCGGTAAATGGCTACACCTTC.

V is TRBV29-1 and J is TRBJ1-3, with D possibly being TRBD1 (6 bases). Germline V gene data show CDR1 as SQVTM and CDR2 as ANQGSEA. This CDR3 has 14 residues. Trimming shortened V by 6 bases and J by 1 base, and 13 bases separated the two germline ends. The CDR3 here is CSVAGTLSGNTIYF. The CDR3, as DNA: TGCAGCGTAGCCGGGACACTATCTGGAAACACCATATATTTT. The variable domain in full, completed from reference TRBV29-1 and TRBJ1-3, reads SAVISQKPSRDICQRGTSLTIQCQVDSQVTMMFWYRQQPGQSLTLIATANQGSEATYESGFVIDKFPISRPNLTFSTLTVSNMSPEDSSIYLCSVAGTLSGNTIYFGEGSWLTVV.

The chain is built from TRBV6-6 and TRBJ2-2; no firm D call. Germline CDR1 is MNHNY and CDR2 is SVGAGI (reference sequence). The V end lost 2 bases, the J end lost 2 bases, and 9 bases lay between the germline ends. The CDR3 covers 15 residues. CDR3 sequence: CASSYPSDNTGELFF. The CDR3 coding sequence is TGTGCCAGCAGTTACCCCTCAGATAACACCGGGGAGCTGTTTTTT.

The rearrangement links TRBV7-9 to TRBJ2-1, with no clear D. This CDR3 region has 14 residues. V was shortened by 5 bases and J by 7 bases, with 15 bases between the two germline ends. Germline values: CDR1 SEHNR, CDR2 FQNEAQ (reference sequence). The DNA for the CDR3 is TGTGCCAGCAGCCCACCCCGTGGGCATAATGAGCAGTTCTTC. Encoded protein: CASSPPRGHNEQFF.

V and J are TRBV4-2 and TRBJ1-2; unclear D gene. Trimming removed 0 bases at V and 12 bases at J, with 11 bases between. Germline V gives CDR1 LGHNA, CDR2 YNFKEQ. There are 12 residues in the CDR3. CDR3 sequence: CASSQDAEAHTF. The CDR3, as DNA: TGTGCCAGCAGCCAAGATGCGGAGGCCCACACCTTC.

The V gene is TRBV6-1, the J gene TRBJ1-5, with a possible D match to TRBD1 (6 bases). The CDR3 length is 17 residues. V was shortened by 2 bases and J by 6 bases, with 20 bases between the two germline ends. Germline loops: CDR1 MNHNS, CDR2 SASEGT. CDR3 amino acids: CASSEPPGGGPVQPQHF. The CDR3, as DNA: TGTGCCAGCAGTGAACCTCCCGGCGGGGGGCCGGTTCAGCCCCAGCATTTT.

This clone was counted a few times. The gene calls are TRBV19 and TRBJ2-3; 7 bases match TRBD1. Trimming removed 5 bases from V and 4 bases from J; junction bases left unmatched: 9. Germline V gives CDR1 LNHDA, CDR2 SQIVND (reference sequence). The CDR3 is made up of 15 amino acids. As DNA, the CDR3 is TGTGCCAGTAGTCCGACAGGGAATAAGGCAGATACGCAGTATTTT. It translates to CASSPTGNKADTQYF.

The rearrangement uses TRBV6-5 and TRBJ1-5, with a tentative D call TRBD1 (6 bases). V was shortened by 6 bases and J by 4 bases, with 13 bases between the two germline ends. Germline loops: CDR1 MNHEY, CDR2 SVGAGI. The CDR3 loop spans 14 amino acids. The CDR3 sequence: CASRNTQGNQPQHF. Written as DNA, the CDR3 is TGTGCCAGCAGAAATACTCAGGGGAATCAGCCCCAGCATTTT.

This sequence joins TRBV30 and TRBJ1-1, with D possibly being TRBD1 (6 bases). Germline V gene sequence: CDR1 GTSNPN, CDR2 SVGIG (reference sequence). Trimming took 7 bases from V and 10 from J, leaving 13 bases between them. The CDR3 is 10 residues long. The CDR3: CAYSTGTAFF. As DNA, the CDR3 is TGTGCCTACTCGACAGGAACAGCTTTCTTT.